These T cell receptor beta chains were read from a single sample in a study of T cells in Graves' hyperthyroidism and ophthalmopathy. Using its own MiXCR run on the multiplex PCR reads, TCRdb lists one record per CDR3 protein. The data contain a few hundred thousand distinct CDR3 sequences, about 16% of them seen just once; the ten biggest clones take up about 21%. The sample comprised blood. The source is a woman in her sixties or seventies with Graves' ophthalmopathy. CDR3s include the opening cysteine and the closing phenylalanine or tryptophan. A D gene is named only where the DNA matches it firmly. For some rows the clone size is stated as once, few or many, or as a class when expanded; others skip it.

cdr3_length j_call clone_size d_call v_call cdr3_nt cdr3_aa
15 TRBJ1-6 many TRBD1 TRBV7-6 TGTGCCAGCAGCTTACGGGACAGACAGAATTCACCCCTCCACTTT CASSLRDRQNSPLHF
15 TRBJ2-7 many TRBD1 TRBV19 TGTGCCACACGCAAGGCTCAGGGGGACACCTACGAGCAGTACTTC CATRKAQGDTYEQYF
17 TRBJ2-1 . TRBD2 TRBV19 TGTGCCAGTAGTATGGCTACGGGGACTAGCGGGAGTAATGAGCAGTTCTTC CASSMATGTSGSNEQFF
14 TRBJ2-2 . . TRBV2 TGTGCCAGCTGGGGCCTTACGAACACCGGGGAGCTGTTTTTT CASWGLTNTGELFF
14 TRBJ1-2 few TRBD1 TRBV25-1 TGTGCCAGCAGCGTAGGACAGGTTAACTATGGCTACACCTTC CASSVGQVNYGYTF
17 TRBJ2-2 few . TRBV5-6 TGTGCCAGCAGCCTCAGGGCGAGTAATGGGAACACCGGGGAGCTGTTTTTT CASSLRASNGNTGELFF
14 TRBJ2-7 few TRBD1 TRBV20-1 TGCAGTGCTACGGGACAGGGGCCCTCCTACGAGCAGTACTTC CSATGQGPSYEQYF
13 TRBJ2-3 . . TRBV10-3 TGTGCCATCAGTGGGGCAAACACAGATACGCAGTATTTT CAISGANTDTQYF
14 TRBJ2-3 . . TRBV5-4 TGTGCCAGCAGCTTGCGGGAGAACACAGATACGCAGTATTTT CASSLRENTDTQYF
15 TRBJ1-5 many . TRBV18 TGTGCCAGCTCACCACGGCAGGGTGACAATCAGCCCCAGCATTTT CASSPRQGDNQPQHF
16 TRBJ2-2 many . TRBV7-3 TGTGCCAGCAGCTTATCTGTAATTTCGAACACCGGGGAGCTGTTTTTT CASSLSVISNTGELFF
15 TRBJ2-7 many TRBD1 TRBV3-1 TGTGCCAGCAGCCCTACCCTGGACAGGGCCTACGAGCAGTACTTC CASSPTLDRAYEQYF
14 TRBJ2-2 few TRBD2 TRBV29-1 TGCAGCGTTGGGGGGACTAGGAACACCGGGGAGCTGTTTTTT CSVGGTRNTGELFF
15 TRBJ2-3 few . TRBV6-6 TGTGCCAGCAGTTACCGGGCATTTGGCACAGATACGCAGTATTTT CASSYRAFGTDTQYF
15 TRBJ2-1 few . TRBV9 TGTGCCAGCAGCCCCAGAGGGAGGTCCTACAATGAGCAGTTCTTC CASSPRGRSYNEQFF
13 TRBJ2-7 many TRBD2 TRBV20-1 TGCAGCGCTACGGGGGGGGGGACGTACGAGCAGTACTTC CSATGGGTYEQYF
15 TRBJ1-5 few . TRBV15 TGTGCCACCAGCAGAGTTCTCTATAGCAATCAGCCCCAGCATTTT CATSRVLYSNQPQHF
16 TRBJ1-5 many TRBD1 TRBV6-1 TGTGCCAGCAGTCCTGCAGGGCAGGGGGGTAGTCAGCCCCAGCATTTT CASSPAGQGGSQPQHF
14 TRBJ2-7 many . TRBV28 TGTGCCATAACTGGAGGCCATACCACCTACGAGCAGTACTTC CAITGGHTTYEQYF
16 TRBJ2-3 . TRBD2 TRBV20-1 TGCAGTGCTAATCCCGGGACTAGCGGGAGTCCAGATACGCAGTATTTT CSANPGTSGSPDTQYF
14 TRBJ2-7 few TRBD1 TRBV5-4 TGTGCCAGCAGCTTCCGGGACAGGGTTATCGAGCAGTACTTC CASSFRDRVIEQYF
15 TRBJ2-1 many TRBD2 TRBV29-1 TGCAGCGTTGAAAGAGGAACTAGCGGAAACAATGAGCAGTTCTTC CSVERGTSGNNEQFF
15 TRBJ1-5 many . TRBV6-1 TGTGCCAGCAGTGAGGCCAGGGCCCCCAATCAGCCCCAGCATTTT CASSEARAPNQPQHF
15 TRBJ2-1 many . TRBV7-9 TGTGCCAGCAGCCCGGGACAACGGGGCCACAATGAGCAGTTCTTC CASSPGQRGHNEQFF
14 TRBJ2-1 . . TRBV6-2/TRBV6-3 TGTGCCACCCTCCGGGACGGAACCTACAATGAGCAGTTCTTC CATLRDGTYNEQFF
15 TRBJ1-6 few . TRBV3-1 TGTGCCAGCAGCCAAGATCGAAGCCTTGGTTCACCCCTCCACTTT CASSQDRSLGSPLHF
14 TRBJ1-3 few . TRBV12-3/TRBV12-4 TGTGCCAGCAGTTCCCCGGGGAGGGGAAACACCATATATTTT CASSSPGRGNTIYF
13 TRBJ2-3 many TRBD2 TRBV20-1 TGCAGTGCTAGAGGGTCTAGCGGGAGTAGGCAGTATTTT CSARGSSGSRQYF
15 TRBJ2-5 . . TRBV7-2 TGTGCCAGCAGCCCGGCATACCCGTACCAAGAGACCCAGTACTTC CASSPAYPYQETQYF
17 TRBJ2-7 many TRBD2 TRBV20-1 TGCAGTGCTCACACTGGACTAGCGGGTGCTTTCTCCTACGAGCAGTACTTC CSAHTGLAGAFSYEQYF
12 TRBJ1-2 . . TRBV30 TGTGCCTGGGAGGAAGGGGGTGGAGGCTACACCTTC CAWEEGGGGYTF
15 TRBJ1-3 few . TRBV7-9 TGTGCCAGCAGACCTCAGTTGGCAGGGGGAAACACCATATATTTT CASRPQLAGGNTIYF
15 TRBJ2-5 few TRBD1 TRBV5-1 TGCGCCAGCAGCTCGGACAGGGGGCGAGTCGAGACCCAGTACTTC CASSSDRGRVETQYF
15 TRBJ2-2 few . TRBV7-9 TGTGCCAGCAGCTTAGTAAGGGAGAGCACCGGGGAGCTGTTTTTT CASSLVRESTGELFF
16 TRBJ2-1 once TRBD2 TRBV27 TGTGCCAGCAGCCGAAGACTAGCGGGAGGGACCAATGAGCAGTTCTTC CASSRRLAGGTNEQFF
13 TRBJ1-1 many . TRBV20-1 TGCAGTGCTACGAGGGGGGCAGACGGTGAAGCTTTCTTT CSATRGADGEAFF
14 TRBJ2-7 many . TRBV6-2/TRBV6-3 TGTGCCAGCAGATCTACGCCCCCCGACTACGAGCAGTACTTC CASRSTPPDYEQYF
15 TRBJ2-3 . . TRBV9 TGTGCCAGCAGCGTTGTAGGCAGGACAACAGATACGCAGTATTTT CASSVVGRTTDTQYF
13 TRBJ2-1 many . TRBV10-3 TGTGCCATCAGTGGCCTGGGGGAGGATGAGCAGTTCTTC CAISGLGEDEQFF
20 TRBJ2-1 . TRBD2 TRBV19 TGTGCCAGTAGTCCTGAGGGCGGGGCTAGCGGGAGGGCCATCTCCAGTGAGCAGTTCTTC CASSPEGGASGRAISSEQFF
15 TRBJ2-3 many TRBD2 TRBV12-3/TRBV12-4 TGTGCCAGCAGGCGACTAGCGGGGGGGACAGATACGCAGTATTTT CASRRLAGGTDTQYF
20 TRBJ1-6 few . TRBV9 TGTGCCAGCAGCCCATCGTCCCCGGGACACGTGCGCCCCGGGAATTCACCCCTCCACTTT CASSPSSPGHVRPGNSPLHF
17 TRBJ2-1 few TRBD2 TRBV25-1 TGTGCCAGCAGTGAATTACTAGCGGGAGAAGGCAACAATGAGCAGTTCTTC CASSELLAGEGNNEQFF
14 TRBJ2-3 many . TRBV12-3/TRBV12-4 TGTGCCAGCAGTGACAAACCAGGGTCCGATACGCAGTATTTT CASSDKPGSDTQYF
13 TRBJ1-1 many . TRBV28 TGTGCCAGCACGGGCCCCTGGGACACTGAAGCTTTCTTT CASTGPWDTEAFF
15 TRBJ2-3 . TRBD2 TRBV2 TGTGCCAGCAAGGGGACTAGCGGGCCCACAGATACGCAGTATTTT CASKGTSGPTDTQYF
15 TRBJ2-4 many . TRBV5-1 TGCGCCAGCAGGCCGTACACAGGGTCGCAAAACATTCAGTACTTC CASRPYTGSQNIQYF
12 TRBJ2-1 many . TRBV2 TGTGCCCGCTCCCGCGGCGGGAATGAGCAGTTCTTC CARSRGGNEQFF
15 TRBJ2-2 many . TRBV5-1 TGCGCCAGCAGCTTGATCGGCGGCAACACCGGGGAGCTGTTTTTT CASSLIGGNTGELFF
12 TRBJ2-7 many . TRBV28 TGTGCCAGCAGTTTATTGGCGTACGAGCAGTACTTC CASSLLAYEQYF
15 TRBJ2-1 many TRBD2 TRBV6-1 TGTGCCAGCAGTGCGACGGGGGGGCCATCCAATGAGCAGTTCTTC CASSATGGPSNEQFF
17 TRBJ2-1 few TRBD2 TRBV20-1 TGCAGTGCTAGAGAAACCGGGACTAGCGGGAGGTACAATGAGCAGTTCTTC CSARETGTSGRYNEQFF
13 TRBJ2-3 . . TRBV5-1 TGCGCCAGCAGCTTGAGGATAGAAGATACGCAGTATTTT CASSLRIEDTQYF
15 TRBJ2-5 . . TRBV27 TGTGCCAGCAGTTCTAAGCGGGCAGATCAAGAGACCCAGTACTTC CASSSKRADQETQYF
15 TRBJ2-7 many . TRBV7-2 TGTGCCAGCAGCTTCTATCTACGAAGCTCCTACGAGCAGTACTTC CASSFYLRSSYEQYF
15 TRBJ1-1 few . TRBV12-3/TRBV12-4 TGTGCCAGCAGTTTTCTGGACATTATGAACACTGAAGCTTTCTTT CASSFLDIMNTEAFF
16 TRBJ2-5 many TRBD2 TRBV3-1 TGTGCCAGCAGCCAAATAGCGGGAGGCATCCAAGAGACCCAGTACTTC CASSQIAGGIQETQYF
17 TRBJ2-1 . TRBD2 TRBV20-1 TGCAGTGCTAGGACGTACGGGGCTAGCGGGGCCTTTGGTGAGCAGTTCTTC CSARTYGASGAFGEQFF
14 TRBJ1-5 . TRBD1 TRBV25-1 TGTGCCAGCAGGCAGACAGGGAGCAATCAGCCCCAGCATTTT CASRQTGSNQPQHF